The 27 T cell receptor beta chains reported below all come from one sample, sequenced in a study of technical replicates of blood from a few donors (dated by TCRdb to about 2017). Receptor libraries were prepared by the immunoSEQ multiplex PCR assay. TCRdb stores this immuneACCESS table with in-frame sequences only. Part of the clones is absent; in the studies checked, under half of the shortfall reflects unresolved V genes, and no reason is known for the rest. The sample contains tens of thousands of clones, just under 95% of them found a single time. The top ten clones comprise roughly 0.25% of the sample. Sequenced input: T cells isolated from PBMCs. Receptors originate from a human donor in good health.

The rearrangement joins TRBV6-1 to TRBJ1-5; D is undetermined. This CDR3 has 16 amino acids. Germline lookup yields CDR1 MNHNS and CDR2 SASEGT. Trimming removed 1 base from V and 3 bases from J, with 13 bases in between. The CDR3 protein is CASSEGRSRDNQPQHF. CDR3 bases: TGTGCCAGCAGTGAAGGAAGGAGTCGGGACAATCAGCCCCAGCATTTT.

The chain couples TRBV27 to TRBJ2-7; D is perhaps TRBD1 (5 bases). Germline V gene data show CDR1 as MNHEY and CDR2 as SMNVEV (reference sequence). This CDR3 is 14 amino acids long. The V end was cut by 3 bases, the J end by 3 bases, with 12 bases between. The CDR3 region is CASSFRTSGYEQYF. The CDR3 nucleotides read TGTGCCAGCAGTTTCAGGACATCGGGCTACGAGCAGTACTTC.

The chain has TRBV29-1 and TRBJ2-3, with TRBD1 matching 9 bases. Trimming took 8 bases from V and 7 from J; bases not matched to a gene: 13. CDR1 and CDR2 from the germline V gene are SQVTM and ANQGSEA. This CDR3 region has 14 residues. The CDR3 protein is CSPGPRDRDYTQYF. DNA of the CDR3: TGCAGCCCGGGCCCCCGGGACAGGGACTATACGCAGTATTTT.

The rearrangement links TRBV2 to TRBJ2-4; no clear D. This CDR3 spans 15 amino acids. V lost 4 bases and J lost 0, with 10 bases in between. Germline values: CDR1 SNHLY, CDR2 FYNNEI. The CDR3 spells CASSGEILAKNIQYF. The CDR3 bases are TGTGCCAGCAGTGGCGAGATATTAGCCAAAAACATTCAGTACTTC.

The J gene is TRBJ2-7, the V gene TRBV6-1; D gene ambiguous. The CDR3 loop spans 14 amino acids. Germline CDR1 is MNHNS and CDR2 is SASEGT. Trimming took off 2 bases at V and 0 bases at J, with 8 bases between the two ends. The DNA of the CDR3 is TGTGCCAGCAGTGAAATAAACGGCTCCTACGAGCAGTACTTC. Its protein is CASSEINGSYEQYF.

For the CDR3, the DNA is TGTGCCAGCAGTACTCTAGCGGGTGGAGAGACCCAGTACTTC. Its translation is CASSTLAGGETQYF. This chain uses TRBV6-5 with TRBJ2-5; 8 nucleotides match TRBD2. Losses at the gene ends were 5 bases for V and 4 bases for J; bases not matched to a gene: 6. Germline values: CDR1 MNHEY, CDR2 SVGAGI. The CDR3 runs to 14 residues.

J is TRBJ1-1 and V is TRBV2; D remains unclear. V lost 0 bases and J lost 3, with 8 bases in between. Germline values: CDR1 SNHLY, CDR2 FYNNEI. This CDR3 has 14 residues. This chain's CDR3 is CASSEARLDTEAFF. CDR3 DNA: TGTGCCAGCAGTGAAGCGCGGCTGGACACTGAAGCTTTCTTT.

V usage is TRBV5-1 and J usage is TRBJ2-5; D remains unclear. The CDR3 runs to 12 residues. Germline-derived CDR1 and CDR2 are SGHRS and YFSETQ. Trimming removed 4 bases from V and 4 bases from J, with 8 bases in between. The CDR3, as DNA: TGCGCCAGCAGCCCGTACGGAGAGACCCAGTACTTC. This codes for CASSPYGETQYF.

The gene calls are TRBV5-1 and TRBJ1-3; tentatively, D is TRBD1 (5 bases). Trimming took 5 bases from V and 3 from J, leaving 12 bases between them. The CDR3 is 14 residues long. Germline CDR1 and CDR2: SGHRS and YFSETQ. In nucleotides, the CDR3 is TGCGCCAGCAGTTCGGGGGGGAGTGGAAACACCATATATTTT. Amino acids: CASSSGGSGNTIYF.

This chain joins TRBV7-6 and TRBJ1-5, with 7 nucleotides matching TRBD1. CDR3 length: 15 residues. V lost 5 bases, J lost 5 bases, and 9 bases stayed unmatched. Germline-derived CDR1 and CDR2 are SGHVS and FNYEAQ. In nucleotides, the CDR3 is TGTGCCAGCAGCAGGTATACAGGGGAAGATCAGCCCCAGCATTTT. It is translated as CASSRYTGEDQPQHF.

The gene calls are TRBV9 and TRBJ2-7; 8 bases agree with TRBD2. V gave up 3 bases and J gave up 3 bases; unmatched junction bases: 5. CDR3 length: 14 amino acids. Per germline, CDR1 SGDLS and CDR2 YYNGEE. CDR3 sequence: CASSAAGGRYEQYF. The CDR3 bases are TGTGCCAGCAGCGCTGCGGGGGGTCGCTACGAGCAGTACTTC.

The chain combines TRBV19 with TRBJ1-4, with 9 bases identical to TRBD1. The germline V gene encodes CDR1 LNHDA and CDR2 SQIVND (reference sequence). V lost 3 bases to trimming and J lost 8 bases; unmatched junction nucleotides: 13. The CDR3 runs to 17 residues. CDR3 in DNA: TGTGCCAGTAGTATCCAGGGACAGGGCTACCCTTCCGAAAAACTGTTTTTT. This translates into CASSIQGQGYPSEKLFF.

The chain carries TRBV7-9 and TRBJ2-7; D is perhaps TRBD2 (6 bases). With 5 bases removed from V and 5 bases from J, the gap between germline ends came to 16 bases. Looked up from germline, CDR1 is SEHNR and CDR2 is FQNEAQ (reference sequence). This CDR3 spans 14 amino acids. DNA of the CDR3: TGTGCCAGCAGCGGGGATGGGGGGTTACACGAGCAGTACTTC. Translating gives CASSGDGGLHEQYF. Combining the CDR3 with reference TRBV7-9 and TRBJ2-7 gives the whole variable domain DTGVSQNPRHKITKRGQNVTFRCDPISEHNRLYWYRQTLGQGPEFLTYFQNEAQLEKSRLLSDRFSAERPKGSFSTLEIQRTEQGDSAMYLCASSGDGGLHEQYFGPGTRLTVT.

This rearrangement joins TRBV25-1 to TRBJ2-3; D is possibly TRBD1 (6 bases). The germline V and J ends were trimmed by 5 bases and 2 bases, with 14 bases remaining between them. Germline V gene lookup returns CDR1 MGHDK and CDR2 SYGVNS. The CDR3 extends over 15 amino acids. CDR3 sequence (DNA): TGTGCCAGCAGTATCAAGAGGGGGTACACAGATACGCAGTATTTT. It specifies CASSIKRGYTDTQYF.

This clone showed up just once. The genes are TRBV30 and TRBJ2-7, with 7 bases lining up with TRBD2. Unmatched junction bases numbered 13, after V lost 0 bases and J lost 5 bases. In germline, CDR1 is GTSNPN, CDR2 SVGIG (reference sequence). This CDR3 spans 16 amino acids. DNA of the CDR3: TGTGCCTGGAGTGTCTTTGATCGGCTGGGGGGGGACGAGCAGTACTTC. Protein product: CAWSVFDRLGGDEQYF.

The chain recombines TRBV11-3 with TRBJ1-2; maybe TRBD1 (6 bases). Germline CDR1 reads SGHNT; CDR2 reads YENEEA. The CDR3 is made up of 18 amino acids. V was clipped by 2 bases and J by 0 bases, with 19 bases between them. CDR3 sequence (DNA): TGTGCCAGCAGCTTACAAGGCAGGGGCCGATCAGCTAACTATGGCTACACCTTC. Residues: CASSLQGRGRSANYGYTF.

The chain joins TRBV4-2 to TRBJ2-1; 7 nucleotides align to TRBD2. This CDR3 is built from 15 residues. Per germline, CDR1 LGHNA and CDR2 YNFKEQ. The ends lost 4 bases at V and 7 bases at J; junction bases unmatched: 10. The CDR3 spells CASSRQRTRANEQFF. In nucleotides, the CDR3 is TGTGCCAGCAGCCGCCAACGGACTAGAGCGAATGAGCAGTTCTTC.

This sequence joins TRBV6-1 and TRBJ2-1; 8 nucleotides match TRBD1. V lost 5 bases and J lost 4; bases outside the gene matches: 7. The V gene's germline CDR1 is MNHNS and CDR2 SASEGT. The CDR3 runs to 15 residues. The CDR3 loop reads CASSPRQGFYNEQFF. For the CDR3, the DNA is TGTGCCAGCAGTCCCAGACAGGGGTTTTACAATGAGCAGTTCTTC.

This chain connects TRBV5-1 to TRBJ2-1; 8 nucleotides agree with TRBD2. This CDR3 spans 18 amino acids. CDR1 is SGHRS and CDR2 is YFSETQ in the germline V gene. With 4 bases clipped from V and 6 bases from J, the junction kept 18 bases outside the gene matches. This CDR3 is CASSPAAAGIAGFNEQFF. DNA for the CDR3: TGCGCCAGCAGCCCAGCTGCGGCGGGAATAGCGGGGTTCAATGAGCAGTTCTTC.

V and J are TRBV11-2 and TRBJ1-2; D remains unclear. The CDR3 loop spans 18 amino acids. Germline V lookup: CDR1 SGHAT, CDR2 FQNNGV. V lost 9 bases and J 4 bases, leaving 30 bases between the germline ends. The CDR3 spells CARARVMRHLLGGYGYTF. The CDR3 coding sequence is TGTGCCAGGGCACGGGTGATGAGACACTTGCTGGGAGGCTATGGCTACACCTTC. Complete variable domain (other parts from reference TRBV11-2 and TRBJ1-2): EAGVAQSPRYKIIEKRQSVAFWCNPISGHATLYWYQQILGQGPKLLIQFQNNGVVDDSQLPKDRFSAERLKGVDSTLKIQPAKLEDSAVYLCARARVMRHLLGGYGYTFGSGTRLTVV.

A few counts support this clone. V gene TRBV2 combines with J gene TRBJ2-3; 7 bases agree with TRBD2. V shed 5 bases and J 1 base; nucleotides not matched to a gene: 9. Per germline, CDR1 SNHLY and CDR2 FYNNEI. The CDR3 runs 16 residues. The CDR3 DNA follows: TGTGCCAGCAGTCGACGGGCGGGGGAGGGCACAGATACGCAGTATTTT. The encoded protein is CASSRRAGEGTDTQYF.

The rearrangement links TRBV5-1 to TRBJ2-3, with D maybe TRBD2 (5 bases). This CDR3 comprises 15 residues. Germline lookup yields CDR1 SGHRS and CDR2 YFSETQ. V was cut by 2 bases and J by 4 bases, with 14 bases left in between. This CDR3 is CASSFSSVSADTQYF. In nucleotides, the CDR3 is TGCGCCAGCAGCTTCTCGTCCGTTAGCGCAGATACGCAGTATTTT.

The chain links TRBV4-1 to TRBJ2-3, with D possibly matching TRBD2 (5 bases). Deletions cut 0 bases from V and 0 bases from J, with 13 bases between. The CDR3 loop spans 17 amino acids. Germline-derived CDR1 and CDR2 are MGHRA and YSYEKL. The CDR3 reads CASSQDFWGASTDTQYF. CDR3 DNA: TGCGCCAGCAGCCAAGATTTTTGGGGAGCTAGCACAGATACGCAGTATTTT.

V is TRBV30 and J is TRBJ1-1; weak D call: TRBD1 (6 bases). Trimming removed 3 bases at V and 7 bases at J, with 9 bases between. CDR1 is GTSNPN, CDR2 SVGIG, per germline (reference sequence). The CDR3 runs to 11 residues. The CDR3 sequence is CAWRRGFEAFF. In DNA form, the CDR3 reads TGTGCCTGGAGGAGGGGGTTTGAAGCTTTCTTT. Full variable domain (remainder filled in from reference TRBV30 and TRBJ1-1): SQTIHQWPATLVQPVGSPLSLECTVEGTSNPNLYWYRQAAGRGLQLLFYSVGIGQISSEVPQNLSASRPQDRQFILSSKKLLLSDSGFYLCAWRRGFEAFFGQGTRLTVV.

This clone appeared once. This chain uses TRBV4-1 with TRBJ2-7, with TRBD2 matching over 14 bases. Germline values: CDR1 MGHRA, CDR2 YSYEKL. J gave up 4 bases and V 4 bases, and 12 bases lay outside the gene matches. This CDR3 comprises 18 residues. The CDR3 region is CASSRRGTSGGQVYEQYF. DNA for the CDR3: TGCGCCAGCAGCCGACGTGGGACTAGCGGGGGCCAAGTTTACGAGCAGTACTTC.

The V call is TRBV6-1, the J call TRBJ2-7; TRBD1 matches 7 bases. Trimming took 6 bases from V and 0 from J; bases not matched to a gene: 8. The CDR3 sequence is 15 residues long. Germline CDR1 and CDR2: MNHNS and SASEGT. CDR3 region: CASRSTGASSYEQYF. The CDR3 region has the DNA TGTGCCAGCAGGAGCACAGGGGCCAGCTCCTACGAGCAGTACTTC.

This clone came up once. The chain recombines TRBV5-1 with TRBJ1-4, with D tentatively TRBD1 (6 bases). The CDR3 is 13 amino acids. Germline CDR1 is SGHRS and CDR2 is YFSETQ. The V end was cut by 4 bases, the J end by 15 bases, with 19 bases between. The CDR3 DNA is TGCGCCAGCAGCGATCACCCGGGACAACTATTGTTTTTT. It specifies CASSDHPGQLLFF. Full variable domain (remainder filled in from reference TRBV5-1 and TRBJ1-4): KAGVTQTPRYLIKTRGQQVTLSCSPISGHRSVSWYQQTPGQGLQFLFEYFSETQRNKGNFPGRFSGRQFSNSRSEMNVSTLELGDSALYLCASSDHPGQLLFFGSGTQLSVL.